This TCR beta chain was retrieved from a study of cytotoxic CD8 clonotypes in ibrutinib-treated CLL. Study as a whole: Within the patient group, approximately 10 were relapsed/refractory and fewer than 16 treatment-naive, and 17 were IGHV unmutated. Study-level points and caveats: Treatment saw public clonotypes, which were uncommon, either contract or stay stable. Against age-matched healthy donors, baseline clonality ran higher and tracked circulating CD8+ T-cell counts.

Details on this clone: Its antigen is unidentified.

V was clipped by 4 bases and J by 0 bases, with 10 bases between them. CDR1 is MDHEN, CDR2 SYDVKM, per germline. The CDR3 length is 14 residues. Deep sequencing aimed at 1 in 200,000 to 1 in 1 million T cells' resolution. Produced via immunoSEQ multiplex PCR; TCRdb's table is partial and in-frame only. Among 45,000 to 65,000 clones, less than 85% were seen once, and the ten largest hold approximately 20%. The specimen comprised PBMCs, sampled after 24 months of ibrutinib treatment. V usage is TRBV28 and J usage is TRBJ2-7; D is undetermined. The origin of this receptor is a human donor with chronic lymphocytic leukemia. CDR3 coding DNA: TGTGCCAGCAGTTCTCGTGGCCTCTCCTACGAGCAGTACTTC. Translating gives CASSSRGLSYEQYF.